The clone carrying this T cell receptor (beta chain) was observed at least ten times. Its antigen is not identified. V lost 7 bases, J lost 2 bases, and 12 bases lay in between. The CDR3 sequence is 13 residues long. Germline assignment: CDR1 SNHLY and CDR2 FYNNEI. Building the TCR beta libraries relied on iRepertoire HTBI primers, and CDR3 regions underwent Arm-PCR. TCRdb re-derived calls from the multiplex PCR reads in MiXCR, one entry per CDR3 protein. This table has 540,000 or so distinct CDR3 sequences, about 13% appearing once. Time point in this sample: newly diagnosed GD, antithyroid drugs for less than 3 months. Preparation of the TCR library used RNA extracted from PBMCs. This entry is derived from a study of regulatory T cells in long-lasting Graves disease. Study-level findings and limits: Newly diagnosed Graves' patients had higher TCR diversity than persistent ones.

These same data were also listed under a study on T cells in Graves' hyperthyroidism and ophthalmopathy.

This sequence was found in a man aged 25-45 years with Graves disease. Sequenced material: peripheral blood mononuclear cells (PBMCs), taken at new diagnosis, from a patient treated with antithyroid drugs. V is TRBV2 and J is TRBJ2-7, with D maybe TRBD2 (6 bases). CDR3: CASIGTSTYEQYF. The DNA for the CDR3 is TGTGCCAGCATCGGGACTTCCACCTACGAGCAGTACTTC.